This T cell receptor beta chain came from a study of graft-versus-host responses after intestinal transplantation. Using immunoSEQ multiplex PCR, the repertoire was profiled, and TCRdb retains in-frame clones only, with some absent. The data hold some 86,000 clones, with 90% to 95% observed a single time. Trimming removed 8 bases from V and 9 bases from J, with 22 bases in between. The V gene's germline CDR1 is SEHNR and CDR2 FQNEAQ (reference sequence). This CDR3 has 14 amino acids. Regarding this clone: Its antigen is not identified.

V is TRBV7-9 and J is TRBJ1-1; the D gene is possibly TRBD1 (5 bases). The starting material was unstimulated CD4+ T cells sorted from spleen or lymph node cells, obtained before intestinal transplant. This clonotype originated in a human donor who received an intestinal transplant. The CDR3 protein is CASDPWETGRQAFF. CDR3 DNA sequence: TGTGCCAGCGACCCCTGGGAAACAGGAAGACAAGCTTTCTTT.